Below, one TCR beta chain is given with its context. Its antigen is undetermined. The ends lost 1 base at V and 2 bases at J; junction bases unmatched: 5. Germline V gives CDR1 MDHEN, CDR2 SYDVKM. The CDR3 consists of 16 residues. This table comes from immunoSEQ multiplex PCR, and its TCRdb copy is limited to in-frame clones, with some not included. Among roughly 200,000 clones listed, around 88% were seen once. This specimen comes from a study of T cell responses to AZD1222 COVID-19 vaccine. General study results and limits: Clonal diversity was possibly underestimated, and the donors were mostly white British, with more females.

The source was peripheral blood, collected on day 0 of AZD1222 vaccination. This clonotype was obtained from an adult in good health. The V and J genes are TRBV28 and TRBJ2-7; 10 bases fit TRBD1. This CDR3 is CASSLFGTGVAYEQYF. The CDR3 region has the DNA TGTGCCAGCAGTTTATTTGGGACAGGGGTAGCCTACGAGCAGTACTTC.